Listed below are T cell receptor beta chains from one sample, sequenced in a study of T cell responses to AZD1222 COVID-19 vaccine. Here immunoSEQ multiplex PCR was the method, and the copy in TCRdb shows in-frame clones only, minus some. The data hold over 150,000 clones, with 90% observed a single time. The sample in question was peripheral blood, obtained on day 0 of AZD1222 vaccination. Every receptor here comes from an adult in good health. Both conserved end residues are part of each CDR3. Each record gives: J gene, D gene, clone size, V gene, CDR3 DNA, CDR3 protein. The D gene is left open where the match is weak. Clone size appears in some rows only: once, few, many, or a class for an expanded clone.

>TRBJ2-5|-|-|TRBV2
TGTGCCAGCAGTGAGAGATCGTACCAAGAGACCCAGTACTTC
CASSERSYQETQYF
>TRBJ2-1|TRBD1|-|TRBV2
TGTGCCAGCAGGGCCGGGACAGGGTTCAATGAGCAGTTCTTC
CASRAGTGFNEQFF
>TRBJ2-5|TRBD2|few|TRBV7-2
TGTGCCAGCATCACCCGCGGGACTAGACAAGAGACCCAGTACTTC
CASITRGTRQETQYF
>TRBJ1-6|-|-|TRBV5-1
TGCGCCAGCAGTTGGGATAATTCACCCCTCCACTTT
CASSWDNSPLHF
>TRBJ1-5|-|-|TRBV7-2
TGTGCCAGCAGCTACCGCGGGGATCAGCCCCAGCATTTT
CASSYRGDQPQHF
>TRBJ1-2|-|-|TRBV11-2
TGTGCCAGCAGCTTCAAGGACAGCTATGGCTACACCTTC
CASSFKDSYGYTF
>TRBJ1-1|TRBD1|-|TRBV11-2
TGTGCCAGCAGCTTAATCGGGACAGGGGAAATGAACACTGAAGCTTTCTTT
CASSLIGTGEMNTEAFF
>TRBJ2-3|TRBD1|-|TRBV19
TGTGCCAGTAGGTCAGGACAGGGGGCGACAGATACGCAGTATTTT
CASRSGQGATDTQYF
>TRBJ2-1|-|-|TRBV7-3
TGTGCCAGCAGCTTATCCAGGGGCCCATACAATGAGCAGTTCTTC
CASSLSRGPYNEQFF
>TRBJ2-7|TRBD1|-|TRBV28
TGTGCCAGCAGTCCCGTTGGACAGGGTTTAGGGGCGGCGAACGAGCAGTACTTC
CASSPVGQGLGAANEQYF
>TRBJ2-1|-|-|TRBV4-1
TGCGCCAGCAGCCACGTTAGCTCCCCCAGGGCGCTGGAGCAGTTCTTC
CASSHVSSPRALEQFF
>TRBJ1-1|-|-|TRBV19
TGTGCCAGTAGTATAGACCCCCGCACCAAAAACACTGAAGCTTTCTTT
CASSIDPRTKNTEAFF
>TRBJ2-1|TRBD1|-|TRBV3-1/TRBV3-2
TGTGCCAGCAGCCCAAGTCGGACAGGGCCTGATGAGCAGTTCTTC
CASSPSRTGPDEQFF
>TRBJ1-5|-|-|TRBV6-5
TGTGCGGGCGGGCGGCCCCAGCATTTT
CAGGRPQHF
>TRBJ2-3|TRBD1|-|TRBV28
TGTGCCAGCAGTACAGGGGGCGTCACAGATACGCAGTATTTT
CASSTGGVTDTQYF
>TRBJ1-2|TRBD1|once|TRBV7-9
TGTGCCAGCAGCCCAGACAGGGACCATGGCTACACCTTC
CASSPDRDHGYTF
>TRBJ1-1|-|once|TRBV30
TGTGCCTGGACCCTAATAATGCGTGGAAGTGAAGGGGTTGAAGCTTTCTTT
CAWTLIMRGSEGVEAFF
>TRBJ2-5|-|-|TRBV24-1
TGTGCCACCAGTTCCGGACAGCCTGGGGCCTGGGAGACCCAGTACTTC
CATSSGQPGAWETQYF
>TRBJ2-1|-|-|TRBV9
TGTGCCAGCAGCGTTGACGGCACTAATGAGCAGTTCTTC
CASSVDGTNEQFF
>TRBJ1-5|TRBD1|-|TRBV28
TGTGCCAGCAGTTTAGCCGGTTTGGGGACAGGGCGAATTAGCAATCAGCCCCAGCATTTT
CASSLAGLGTGRISNQPQHF
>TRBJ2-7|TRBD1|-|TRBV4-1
TGCGCCAGCAGCCAACTTGGACAGGGCCCAAACTACGAGCAGTACTTC
CASSQLGQGPNYEQYF
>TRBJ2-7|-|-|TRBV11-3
TGTGCCAGCAGCTTACTCAGCTTCTACGAGCAGTACTTC
CASSLLSFYEQYF
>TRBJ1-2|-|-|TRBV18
TGTGCCAGCTCCCCCACGACGGGAGAAACAGGTGATGGCTACACCTTC
CASSPTTGETGDGYTF
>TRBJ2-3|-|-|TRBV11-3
TGTGCCAGCAGCATCGGACAGTCGAGATTCACAGATACGCAGTATTTT
CASSIGQSRFTDTQYF
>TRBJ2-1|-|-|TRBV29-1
TGCAGCGTTTTCGAAACAGGACCCAGCTCCTACAATGAGCAGTTCTTC
CSVFETGPSSYNEQFF
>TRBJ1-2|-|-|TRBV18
TGTGCCAGCTCACCTGGGGGGAACTATGGCTACACCTTC
CASSPGGNYGYTF
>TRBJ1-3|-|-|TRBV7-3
TGTGCCAGCAGCCTCAAGGGGCCAGGGGCTGGAAACACCATATATTTT
CASSLKGPGAGNTIYF
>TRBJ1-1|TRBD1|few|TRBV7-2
TGTGCCAGCAGCCTTACCGGGACAGCCTTTAACACTGAAGCTTTCTTT
CASSLTGTAFNTEAFF
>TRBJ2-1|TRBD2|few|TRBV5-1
TGCGCCAGCAGTACCTCTATAGCCAGCGGGGCGAACAATGAGCAGTTCTTC
CASSTSIASGANNEQFF
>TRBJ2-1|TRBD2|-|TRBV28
TGTGCCAGCAGACCCGGGGGGGCATTGGGTGAGCAGTTCTTC
CASRPGGALGEQFF
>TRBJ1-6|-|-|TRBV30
TGTGCCTGGAGCTTATCTGGACCCTATAATTCACCCCTCCACTTT
CAWSLSGPYNSPLHF
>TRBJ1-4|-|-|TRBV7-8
TGTGCCAGCAGCTTTTCACCTGGAATTAATGAAAAACTGTTTTTT
CASSFSPGINEKLFF
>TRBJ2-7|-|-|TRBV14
TGTGCCAGCTGGACGAGGATTTATTATTATTTTACCTACGAGCAGTACTTC
CASWTRIYYYFTYEQYF